The 21 T cell receptor beta chains below come from one sample, sequenced in a study of spatial heterogeneity in lung cancer. Time point given: sample taken at primary tumor resection. TCRdb re-derived calls from the 5' RACE reads in MiXCR, one entry per CDR3 protein. The sample lists about 48,000 distinct CDR3 sequences; over 4.5% were seen once. Here the sequenced sample was PBMCs, taken at surgery. Receptors originate from a male donor with early-stage non-small cell lung cancer.

This clonotype was seen ten or more times. The chain recombines TRBV5-1 with TRBJ2-3, with D perhaps given as TRBD1 or TRBD2 (6 bases each). There are 14 residues in the CDR3. Germline CDR1 reads SGHRS; CDR2 reads YFSETQ. Trimming removed 7 bases from V and 1 base from J, with 13 bases in between. DNA of the CDR3: TGCGCCAGCGGGGAACGGGGGCGCACAGATACGCAGTATTTT. It specifies CASGERGRTDTQYF.

Concerning this clonotype itself: A much larger clonotype is one base distant, so this may be a read error. The CDR3 protein is CSAPRRDSGDIQYF. CDR3 in DNA: TGCAGTGCTCCCCGCCGGGACAGTGGAGACATTCAGTACTTC. The chain recombines TRBV20-1 with TRBJ2-4; TRBD1 matches at 7 bases. The CDR3 has 14 amino acids. Germline V CDR1 and CDR2: DFQATT, SNEGSKA (reference sequence). The junction had 12 bases not matched to a gene; V was cut back by 5 bases and J by 8 bases.

Ten or more counts support this clonotype. The chain joins TRBV27 to TRBJ1-2, with D tentatively TRBD1 (6 bases). The CDR3 length is 13 residues. V was shortened by 3 bases and J by 6 bases, with 11 bases between the two germline ends. Germline values: CDR1 MNHEY, CDR2 SMNVEV (reference sequence). The chain's CDR3 is CASSFGGADGYTF. The DNA for the CDR3 is TGTGCCAGCAGTTTTGGGGGGGCGGATGGCTACACCTTC.

The chain links TRBV5-1 to TRBJ1-2, with D possibly TRBD1 on 6 matching bases. Germline V gives CDR1 SGHRS, CDR2 YFSETQ. The CDR3 loop spans 15 amino acids. Trimming took off 0 bases at V and 7 bases at J, with 16 bases between the two ends. The CDR3 spells CASSLEGQRGSGYTF. The CDR3 nucleotides read TGCGCCAGCAGCTTGGAAGGACAGCGAGGCAGTGGCTACACCTTC.

This clonotype was picked up many times. The chain combines TRBV12-3 or TRBV12-4 with TRBJ2-7; 10 nucleotides line up with TRBD2. After removal of 5 bases from V and 2 bases from J, the junction contained 3 bases not matched to a gene. The CDR3 is made up of 14 amino acids. The CDR3 spells CASSPGLATYEQYF. The DNA for the CDR3 is TGTGCCAGCAGTCCGGGACTAGCGACCTACGAGCAGTACTTC.

There are many counts of this clonotype. The chain is built from TRBV2 and TRBJ2-3; 7 positions match TRBD1. The J segment lost 0 bases and the V segment lost 5 bases, leaving 5 bases of the junction unmatched. Germline V gene lookup returns CDR1 SNHLY and CDR2 FYNNEI. This CDR3 spans 15 amino acids. CDR3 coding DNA: TGTGCCAGCAGTTACGACAGGGAGAGCACAGATACGCAGTATTTT. The encoded protein is CASSYDRESTDTQYF.

This clonotype was counted ten times or more. The gene calls are TRBV7-2 and TRBJ2-2, with 10 bases that match TRBD2. This CDR3 has 14 amino acids. The V gene end was trimmed by 3 bases and the J gene end by 7 bases; junction bases not matched to a gene: 2. Germline assignment: CDR1 SGHTA and CDR2 FQGNSA. CDR3 in amino acids: CASSFKREGGELFF. The CDR3 DNA reads as TGTGCCAGCAGCTTTAAGCGGGAGGGCGGGGAGCTGTTTTTT.

This clonotype showed up many times. The chain recombines TRBV12-3 or TRBV12-4 with TRBJ1-2, with D uncertain. The CDR3 runs to 15 residues. V was clipped by 5 bases and J by 4 bases, with 17 bases between them. CDR3: CASSPYADQFYGYTF. The CDR3 bases are TGTGCCAGCAGTCCTTACGCCGACCAATTCTATGGCTACACCTTC.

The chain has TRBV6-2 or TRBV6-3 and TRBJ2-1; 10 positions agree with TRBD1. The length of the CDR3 is 15 residues. CDR1 MNHEY and CDR2 SVGEGT come from the germline V gene. The V segment lost 5 bases and the J segment 4 bases; nucleotides outside the gene matches: 5. The CDR3 DNA reads TGTGCCAGCAGTGAGGGACAGGGGAGTTACAATGAGCAGTTCTTC. It codes for CASSEGQGSYNEQFF.

This clonotype was observed many times. V usage is TRBV6-5 and J usage is TRBJ2-1; the match to TRBD1 covers 9 bases. V gave up 4 bases and J gave up 6 bases; unmatched junction bases: 4. CDR1 is MNHEY and CDR2 is SVGAGI in the germline V gene. CDR3 size: 14 residues. The CDR3 here is CASSWTGVINEQFF. For the CDR3, the DNA is TGTGCCAGCAGTTGGACAGGGGTGATCAATGAGCAGTTCTTC.

This clonotype was recorded at least ten times. The chain recombines TRBV20-1 with TRBJ1-5; no firm D call. There are 15 residues in the CDR3. Trimming removed 4 bases from V and 2 bases from J, with 15 bases in between. The germline CDR1 and CDR2 sequences are DFQATT and SNEGSKA (reference sequence). CDR3 amino acids: CSATSMTSGNQPQHF. CDR3 bases: TGCAGTGCTACCTCCATGACGTCGGGCAATCAGCCCCAGCATTTT.

This clonotype was counted many times. The chain has TRBV30 and TRBJ1-3, with D perhaps TRBD1 (5 bases). Trimming pared 0 bases from V and 0 bases from J, leaving 9 bases between. The CDR3 sequence is 15 residues long. The germline V gene encodes CDR1 GTSNPN and CDR2 SVGIG (reference sequence). CDR3 residues: CAWSVQGYSGNTIYF. The CDR3 DNA reads as TGTGCCTGGAGTGTGCAGGGATACTCTGGAAACACCATATATTTT. Based on the CDR3 plus reference TRBV30 and TRBJ1-3, the full variable domain is SQTIHQWPATLVQPVGSPLSLECTVEGTSNPNLYWYRQAAGRGLQLLFYSVGIGQISSEVPQNLSASRPQDRQFILSSKKLLLSDSGFYLCAWSVQGYSGNTIYFGEGSWLTVV.

This clonotype was observed at least ten times. The chain joins TRBV5-6 to TRBJ2-4, with TRBD1 as a possible D gene (6 bases). The V and J ends lost 5 bases and 9 bases respectively, with 15 bases between them. Germline V gene data show CDR1 as SGHDT and CDR2 as YYEEEE. The CDR3 covers 13 residues. In nucleotides, the CDR3 is TGTGCCAGCAGGCCACAGGGAGATACCATTCAGTACTTC. This encodes CASRPQGDTIQYF.

This clonotype was counted at least ten times. The CDR3 region has the DNA TGTGCCAGCAGCACTGGGGGAGACTTCTATGGCTACACCTTC. It codes for CASSTGGDFYGYTF. The V and J genes are TRBV7-2 and TRBJ1-2, with a weak D call TRBD1 (5 bases). The CDR3 sequence is 14 residues long. V was trimmed by 5 bases and J by 4 bases, leaving 14 bases between them. Germline V lookup: CDR1 SGHTA, CDR2 FQGNSA. The variable domain in full, with the rest retrieved from reference TRBV7-2 and TRBJ1-2, is GAGVSQSPSNKVTEKGKDVELRCDPISGHTALYWYRQSLGQGLEFLIYFQGNSAPDKSGLPSDRFSAERTGGSVSTLTIQRTQQEDSAVYLCASSTGGDFYGYTFGSGTRLTVV.

The sample holds many counts of this clonotype. CDR3 region: CASSPRQGAETQYF. The CDR3 DNA sequence: TGCGCCAGCAGCCCCCGACAGGGGGCAGAGACCCAGTACTTC. This chain joins TRBV5-1 and TRBJ2-5; TRBD1 matches 10 bases. This CDR3 is built from 14 residues. V was pared by 4 bases and J by 4 bases, with 4 bases of the junction left unmatched. CDR1 and CDR2 (germline): SGHRS, YFSETQ.

In its sample, this clonotype was seen many times. J is TRBJ2-2 and V is TRBV5-5; D is perhaps TRBD2 (5 bases). Trimming removed 0 bases from V and 7 bases from J, with 10 bases in between. This CDR3 is built from 14 residues. Germline V gene data show CDR1 as SGHKS and CDR2 as YYEKEE (reference sequence). The CDR3 region has the DNA TGTGCCAGCAGCTTGGCTCGGGGAAACGGGGAGCTGTTTTTT. Translated, it gives CASSLARGNGELFF.

Only one count was recorded for this clonotype. A much larger clonotype is one base distant, so this may be a read error. The rearrangement links TRBV7-2 to TRBJ1-4, with D unclear. With 7 bases removed from V and 8 bases from J, the gap between germline ends came to 14 bases. Germline loops: CDR1 SGHTA, CDR2 FQGNSA. The CDR3 runs to 13 residues. The CDR3 nucleotides are TGTGCCAGCAACCGGTTCGGAGAAGAAAAACTGTTTTTT. As protein: CASNRFGEEKLFF.

This clonotype has ten or more counts. V gene TRBV20-1 combines with J gene TRBJ1-2; D not resolved. Germline-derived CDR1 and CDR2 are DFQATT and SNEGSKA (reference sequence). This CDR3 is 13 amino acids long. Trimming removed 6 bases at V and 1 base at J, with 12 bases between. Here the CDR3 reads CSAPWQDNYGYTF. The CDR3 DNA reads as TGCAGTGCCCCCTGGCAGGATAACTATGGCTACACCTTC.

This clonotype has ten or more counts. The V and J genes are TRBV20-1 and TRBJ2-3; 8 bases map to TRBD2. This CDR3 comprises 15 residues. From germline, CDR1 is DFQATT and CDR2 SNEGSKA (reference sequence). Germline trimming cut 1 base from V and 1 base from J; bases unmatched to any gene: 4. The DNA for the CDR3 is TGCAGTGCTAGAGTGCCGGGAGGGGGCACAGATACGCAGTATTTT. Protein: CSARVPGGGTDTQYF.

This clonotype occurred many times. V and J are TRBV18 and TRBJ2-7, with D possibly being TRBD1 (6 bases). V lost 6 bases and J 8 bases, leaving 11 bases between the germline ends. The germline CDR1 and CDR2 sequences are KGHSH and LQKENI. The CDR3 has 11 amino acids. CDR3 DNA sequence: TGTGCCAGCTCGCTTGGGACAAAGCAGTACTTC. Translated, it gives CASSLGTKQYF.

In this sample, this clonotype turned up many times. The genes are TRBV10-3 and TRBJ1-5; 8 bases fit TRBD1. The CDR3 covers 16 residues. The germline V gene encodes CDR1 ENHRY and CDR2 SYGVKD. V shed 0 bases and J 3 bases; nucleotides not matched to a gene: 4. CDR3 in amino acids: CAISESRGPYNQPQHF. In nucleotides, the CDR3 is TGTGCCATCAGTGAGTCCAGGGGGCCCTACAATCAGCCCCAGCATTTT.